This passage covers 2 T cell receptor beta chains from one sample sequenced in a study of blood T cell repertoires in COVID-19. The data were produced by immunoSEQ multiplex PCR, yet TCRdb's version contains in-frame clones alone and is incomplete. The data show about 35,000 clones, 90% seen once. Sequencing used peripheral blood. All receptors come from an elderly man with acute or convalescent COVID-19.

Only one count was recorded for this clone. This chain links TRBV7-2 with TRBJ2-1; 9 nucleotides match TRBD2. Unmatched junction bases numbered 4, after V lost 3 bases and J lost 13 bases. The CDR3 is 12 amino acids. Germline V gene sequence: CDR1 SGHTA, CDR2 FQGNSA. CDR3 protein: CASSFLAGNQFF. The CDR3 DNA reads TGTGCCAGCAGCTTCCTAGCGGGGAACCAGTTCTTC.

The chain has TRBV5-4 and TRBJ1-2; 11 nucleotides line up with TRBD1. Looked up from germline, CDR1 is SGHNT and CDR2 is YYREEE (reference sequence). J gave up 1 base and V 5 bases, and 4 bases lay outside the gene matches. There are 15 residues in the CDR3. The CDR3 sequence is CASRYGTGGNYGYTF. CDR3 sequence (DNA): TGTGCCAGCAGATATGGGACAGGGGGTAACTATGGCTACACCTTC.